The 22 T cell receptor beta chains below were found in one sample sequenced in a study of T cell responses to AZD1222 COVID-19 vaccine. Sequencing used immunoSEQ multiplex PCR; TCRdb keeps in-frame clones, though not all of them. Here the sample spans about 100,000 clones, approximately 90% being singletons. This specimen consisted of peripheral blood, obtained on day 0 of MenACWY control vaccination. The receptors come from an adult in good health.

In its sample, this clone was seen once. The chain is built from TRBV7-8 and TRBJ1-1; a possible D gene is TRBD1 (6 bases). The CDR3 sequence is 14 residues long. Germline V gives CDR1 SGHVS, CDR2 FQNEAQ. The V and J ends lost 0 bases and 1 base respectively, with 6 bases between them. In nucleotides, the CDR3 is TGTGCCAGCAGCTTAGCAGGGGGGAACACTGAAGCTTTCTTT. It codes for CASSLAGGNTEAFF.

CDR3 nucleotide sequence: TGTGCCACCAGTGATTCCGGGACCTACCGTGATACGCAGTATTTT. It translates to CATSDSGTYRDTQYF. The chain recombines TRBV24-1 with TRBJ2-3; TRBD1 or TRBD2 may be the D gene (5 bases each). The CDR3 covers 15 residues. V lost 2 bases and J lost 6, with 14 bases in between. Germline CDR1 and CDR2: KGHDR and SFDVKD.

This clone was seen only once. V usage is TRBV25-1 and J usage is TRBJ1-2; 7 nucleotides align to TRBD1. With 1 base clipped from V and 0 bases from J, the junction kept 11 bases outside the gene matches. The germline gives CDR1 MGHDK, CDR2 SYGVNS. The CDR3 runs to 18 residues. The CDR3 reads CASSEFTKGAEANYGYTF. The CDR3 DNA follows: TGTGCCAGCAGTGAATTTACAAAGGGGGCAGAAGCTAACTATGGCTACACCTTC.

This chain joins TRBV30 and TRBJ2-7, with D tentatively TRBD1 or TRBD2 (7 bases each). Germline values: CDR1 GTSNPN, CDR2 SVGIG (reference sequence). This CDR3 spans 12 amino acids. Trimming shortened V by 5 bases and J by 5 bases, and 13 bases separated the two germline ends. CDR3 residues: CAWWGGGHEQYF. CDR3 nucleotides: TGTGCCTGGTGGGGAGGGGGCCACGAGCAGTACTTC.

The rearrangement links TRBV11-3 to TRBJ2-3; no firm D call. The CDR3 has 15 amino acids. CDR1 is SGHNT, CDR2 YENEEA, per germline. V was clipped by 0 bases and J by 4 bases, with 11 bases between them. CDR3 DNA sequence: TGTGCCAGCAGCTTAGATCGGCGAGAACCAGATACGCAGTATTTT. This translates into CASSLDRREPDTQYF.

This clone was observed a few times. This chain links TRBV6-2 or TRBV6-3 with TRBJ2-2; D may be TRBD1 or TRBD2 (5 bases each). V lost 5 bases, J lost 2 bases, and 6 bases lay in between. The germline gives CDR1 MNHEY, CDR2 SVGEGT. There are 13 residues in the CDR3. In DNA form, the CDR3 reads TGTGCCAGCAGTGGGGGTAACACCGGGGAGCTGTTTTTT. Translating it yields CASSGGNTGELFF.

The CDR3 nucleotides are TGCAGTGCTAGTCAGGGAAGGGTGTCGGCTGAAGCTTTCTTT. Its translation: CSASQGRVSAEAFF. This sequence joins TRBV20-1 and TRBJ1-1; D is perhaps TRBD1 (5 bases). Trimming shortened V by 3 bases and J by 6 bases, and 17 bases separated the two germline ends. The CDR3 covers 14 residues. Germline CDR1 is DFQATT and CDR2 is SNEGSKA (reference sequence).

This chain uses TRBV24-1 with TRBJ2-7; D unresolved. Germline assignment: CDR1 KGHDR and CDR2 SFDVKD. The CDR3 has 11 residues. Trimming pared 12 bases from V and 3 bases from J, leaving 11 bases between. In nucleotides, the CDR3 is TGTGCCCCCTCTCATAACTACGAGCAGTACTTC. It specifies CAPSHNYEQYF.

The J gene is TRBJ1-2, the V gene TRBV13; 7 nucleotides line up with TRBD1. CDR3 length equals 13 residues. CDR1 and CDR2 from the germline V gene are PRHDT and FYEKMQ (reference sequence). V trimming: 5 bases; J trimming: 2 bases; junction bases outside the gene matches: 2. The CDR3 nucleotides read TGTGCCAGCAGCCAGGGACAGAACTATGGCTACACCTTC. It yields the protein CASSQGQNYGYTF.

The chain recombines TRBV7-9 with TRBJ2-7; D unresolved. The V end was cut by 0 bases, the J end by 2 bases, with 11 bases between. Germline values: CDR1 SEHNR, CDR2 FQNEAQ (reference sequence). CDR3 length equals 15 residues. The DNA of the CDR3 is TGTGCCAGCAGCTTAGCGCTGCCAGCTGCCTACGAGCAGTACTTC. This encodes CASSLALPAAYEQYF.

This clone was seen just once. The chain is built from TRBV27 and TRBJ2-3; possible D gene TRBD2, 6 bases. This CDR3 comprises 15 residues. V dropped 2 bases and J dropped 5 bases, with 14 bases sitting between them. Germline CDR1 reads MNHEY; CDR2 reads SMNVEV (reference sequence). The CDR3 bases are TGTGCCAGCAGTTTAGGCGGGGTGGGGTTAGATACGCAGTATTTT. It specifies CASSLGGVGLDTQYF.

The chain recombines TRBV2 with TRBJ2-7; 10 nucleotides match TRBD1. CDR3 length: 13 amino acids. CDR1 and CDR2 (germline): SNHLY, FYNNEI. V was pared by 11 bases and J by 9 bases, with 13 bases of the junction left unmatched. CDR3 bases: TGTGCCGCAGAGGGGGACAGGGGAGCAGGGCAGTACTTC. It encodes CAAEGDRGAGQYF.

This chain links TRBV5-1 with TRBJ2-2, with D possibly being TRBD1 (5 bases). Germline CDR1 is SGHRS and CDR2 is YFSETQ. The CDR3 length is 14 residues. V was shortened by 6 bases and J by 7 bases, with 16 bases between the two germline ends. CDR3 loop: CASTDTPGGGELFF. For the CDR3, the DNA is TGCGCCAGCACGGACACCCCCGGCGGCGGGGAGCTGTTTTTT.

The J gene is TRBJ1-6, the V gene TRBV9; a weak D match, TRBD1 (6 bases). The CDR3 sequence is 14 residues long. The V end lost 6 bases, the J end lost 6 bases, and 13 bases lay between the germline ends. Germline V gene lookup returns CDR1 SGDLS and CDR2 YYNGEE. The chain's CDR3 is CASKGVSRNSPLHF. The CDR3 nucleotides are TGTGCCAGCAAGGGGGTCAGCCGTAATTCACCCCTCCACTTT.

J is TRBJ2-3 and V is TRBV10-3, with 10 bases aligning to TRBD2. Germline V gives CDR1 ENHRY, CDR2 SYGVKD. V was clipped by 6 bases and J by 2 bases; unmatched bases: 5. CDR3 length: 15 amino acids. The CDR3 DNA reads as TGTGCCATCAGAGAAGCGGGGGGGCACACAGATACGCAGTATTTT. This gives the protein CAIREAGGHTDTQYF.

The CDR3 DNA is TGTGCCAGCAGCTTGGGACAGGGGGTGCGTACGCAGTATTTT. Protein: CASSLGQGVRTQYF. The rearrangement uses TRBV11-1 and TRBJ2-3; the match to TRBD1 covers 11 bases. CDR3 size: 14 residues. The trim removed 3 bases at V and 8 bases at J, leaving 4 bases unmatched. CDR1 and CDR2 (germline): SGHAT, FQDESV (reference sequence).

This chain uses TRBV2 with TRBJ2-3; 9 positions agree with TRBD1. V gave up 7 bases and J gave up 0 bases; unmatched junction bases: 11. CDR1 is SNHLY, CDR2 FYNNEI, per germline. The CDR3 consists of 17 residues. DNA of the CDR3: TGTGCCAGCAATCAACGCTTACAGGGGGCTAGCACAGATACGCAGTATTTT. This encodes CASNQRLQGASTDTQYF.

The V gene is TRBV2, the J gene TRBJ1-1; D not resolved. The CDR3 is made up of 14 amino acids. The germline V gene encodes CDR1 SNHLY and CDR2 FYNNEI. The V gene lost 3 bases and the J gene lost 0 bases, with 8 bases spanning the gap. CDR3 nucleotides: TGTGCCAGCAGTGATATCAACATGAACACTGAAGCTTTCTTT. Translating gives CASSDINMNTEAFF.

The chain joins TRBV4-3 to TRBJ1-2; D possibly corresponds to TRBD1 (5 bases). The ends were cut back, 0 bases at V and 5 bases at J, with 16 bases in the middle. The CDR3 extends over 16 amino acids. Germline V gene lookup returns CDR1 LGHNA and CDR2 YSLEER. DNA of the CDR3: TGCGCCAGCAGCCAAGATCGAGGCGGGGGGGAGTATGGCTACACCTTC. Protein: CASSQDRGGGEYGYTF.

The V and J genes are TRBV5-6 and TRBJ2-3; unclear D gene. Germline V gives CDR1 SGHDT, CDR2 YYEEEE. This CDR3 is built from 15 residues. V lost 0 bases and J 1 base, leaving 9 bases between the germline ends. The CDR3 here is CASSLAVLGTDTQYF. In DNA form, the CDR3 reads TGTGCCAGCAGCTTGGCCGTTCTCGGCACAGATACGCAGTATTTT.

V is TRBV3-1 (or the pseudogene TRBV3-2) and J is TRBJ2-2; maybe TRBD1 (6 bases). V lost 0 bases, J lost 0 bases, and 17 bases lay in between. This CDR3 spans 19 amino acids. Per the germline V gene, CDR1 is LGHDT and CDR2 is YNNKEL (reference sequence). The CDR3 loop reads CASSQDALGRQANTGELFF. In DNA form, the CDR3 reads TGTGCCAGCAGCCAAGATGCGCTTGGGAGACAGGCGAACACCGGGGAGCTGTTTTTT.

The gene calls are TRBV2 and TRBJ2-5; D perhaps matches TRBD1 (5 bases). This CDR3 comprises 13 residues. V dropped 6 bases and J dropped 1 base, with 9 bases sitting between them. Germline loops: CDR1 SNHLY, CDR2 FYNNEI. The CDR3 region has the DNA TGTGCCAGCAGGTACAGGATCCAAGAGACCCAGTACTTC. It encodes CASRYRIQETQYF.